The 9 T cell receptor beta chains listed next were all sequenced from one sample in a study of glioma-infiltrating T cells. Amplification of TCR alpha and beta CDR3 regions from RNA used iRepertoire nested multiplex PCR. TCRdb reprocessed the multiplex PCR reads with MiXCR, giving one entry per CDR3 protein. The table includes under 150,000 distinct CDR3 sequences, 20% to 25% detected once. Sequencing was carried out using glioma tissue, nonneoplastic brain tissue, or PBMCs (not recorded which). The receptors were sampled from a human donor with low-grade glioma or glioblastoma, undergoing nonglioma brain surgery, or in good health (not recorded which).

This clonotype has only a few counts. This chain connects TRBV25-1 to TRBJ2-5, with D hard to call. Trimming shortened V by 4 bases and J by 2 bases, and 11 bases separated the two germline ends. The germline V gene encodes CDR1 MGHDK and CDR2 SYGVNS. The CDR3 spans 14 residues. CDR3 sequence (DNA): TGTGCCAGCAGTGTCAGAGATTGGCAAGAGACCCAGTACTTC. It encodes CASSVRDWQETQYF. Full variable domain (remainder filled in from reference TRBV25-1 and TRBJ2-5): EADIYQTPRYLVIGTGKKITLECSQTMGHDKMYWYQQDPGMELHLIHYSYGVNSTEKGDLSSESTVSRIRTEHFPLTLESARPSHTSQYLCASSVRDWQETQYFGPGTRLLVL.

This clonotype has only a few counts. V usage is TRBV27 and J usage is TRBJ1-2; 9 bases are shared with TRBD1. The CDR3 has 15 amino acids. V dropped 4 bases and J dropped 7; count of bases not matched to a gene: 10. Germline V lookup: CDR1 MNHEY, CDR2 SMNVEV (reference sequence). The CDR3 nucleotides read TGTGCCAGCAGTTCTCCAGGACAGGGGTTTCGTGGCTACACCTTC. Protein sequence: CASSSPGQGFRGYTF.

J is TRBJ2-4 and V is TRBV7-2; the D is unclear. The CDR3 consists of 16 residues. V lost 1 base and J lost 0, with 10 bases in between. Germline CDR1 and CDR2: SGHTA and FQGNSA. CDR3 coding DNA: TGTGCCAGCAGCTTAGGTCCAGGCCTAGCCAAAAACATTCAGTACTTC. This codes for CASSLGPGLAKNIQYF.

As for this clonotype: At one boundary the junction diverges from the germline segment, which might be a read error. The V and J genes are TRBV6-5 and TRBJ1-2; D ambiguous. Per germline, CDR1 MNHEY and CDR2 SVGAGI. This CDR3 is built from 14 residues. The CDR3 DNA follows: TGTGCCATCAGTGAGAATCTGGGAGCACAGTTTTACACCTTC. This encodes CAISENLGAQFYTF.

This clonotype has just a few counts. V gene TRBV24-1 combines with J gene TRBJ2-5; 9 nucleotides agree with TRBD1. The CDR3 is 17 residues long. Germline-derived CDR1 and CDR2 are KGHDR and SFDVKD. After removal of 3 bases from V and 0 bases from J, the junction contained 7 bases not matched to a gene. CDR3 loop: CATSDSAGTGYQETQYF. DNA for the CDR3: TGTGCCACCAGTGATAGTGCCGGGACAGGGTACCAAGAGACCCAGTACTTC.

This CDR3 reads CASSVRASSYNEQFF. The DNA of the CDR3 is TGCGCCAGCAGCGTGCGGGCCAGCTCCTACAATGAGCAGTTCTTC. The chain carries TRBV5-1 and TRBJ2-1, with D possibly matching TRBD2 (5 bases). Germline V gene lookup returns CDR1 SGHRS and CDR2 YFSETQ. V dropped 4 bases and J dropped 0 bases, with 11 bases sitting between them. This CDR3 is built from 15 residues.

The CDR3 DNA reads as TGCAGTGCTATAGGACTCGACGACACAGATACGCAGTATTTT. This codes for CSAIGLDDTDTQYF. The chain carries TRBV20-1 and TRBJ2-3; D might be TRBD2 (5 bases). Trimming stripped 4 bases from V and 2 bases from J, with 13 bases between. CDR1 is DFQATT and CDR2 is SNEGSKA in the germline V gene (reference sequence). The CDR3 loop spans 14 amino acids.

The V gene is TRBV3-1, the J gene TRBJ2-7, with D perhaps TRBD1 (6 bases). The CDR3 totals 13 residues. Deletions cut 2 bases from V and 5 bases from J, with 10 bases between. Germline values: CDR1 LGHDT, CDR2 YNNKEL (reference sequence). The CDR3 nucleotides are TGTGCCAGCAGCCAACAGGGGTCCCACGAGCAGTACGTC. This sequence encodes CASSQQGSHEQYV.

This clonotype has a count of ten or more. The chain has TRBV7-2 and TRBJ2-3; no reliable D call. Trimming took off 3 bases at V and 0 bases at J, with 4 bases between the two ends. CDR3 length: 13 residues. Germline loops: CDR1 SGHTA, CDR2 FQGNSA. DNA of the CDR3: TGTGCCAGCAGCTTGGACAGCACAGATACGCAGTATTTT. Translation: CASSLDSTDTQYF.